These T cell receptor beta chains were read from a single sample in a study of shared clonotypes between healthy human individuals. Produced via immunoSEQ multiplex PCR; TCRdb's table is partial and in-frame only. The top ten clones hold about 0.39% of a sample with 2 million to 2.5 million clones, approximately 93% of them seen once. Sample: naive CD4+ T cells from PBMCs. These receptors all come from a man aged 18 to 30 in good health. Some clones in this sample may be carry-over from other donors' samples. Both conserved end residues are part of each CDR3. The D gene is left open where the match is weak.

cdr3_length j_call d_call v_call cdr3_aa
15 TRBJ2-1 TRBD2 TRBV7-7 CASSFSSGRFSEQFF
14 TRBJ1-5 TRBD1 TRBV28 CASSPPGQYQPQHF
15 TRBJ2-1 NA TRBV28 CASSTAGQEYNEQFF
14 TRBJ2-3 NA TRBV28 CASIVDSSTDTQYF
14 TRBJ2-1 TRBD2 TRBV9 CASSVVGGYNEQFF
15 TRBJ1-1 NA TRBV6-5 CASSYNRVMNTEAFF
16 TRBJ2-2 NA TRBV6-5 CASSWRLGTNTGELFF
15 TRBJ2-7 TRBD2 TRBV7-9 CASSPTGGPAYEQYF
14 TRBJ2-3 TRBD2 TRBV29-1 CSVRGGSSTDTQYF
12 TRBJ1-1 NA TRBV28 CASSLQGSLAFF
13 TRBJ2-5 NA TRBV5-5 CASSLWEQETQYF
14 TRBJ2-7 TRBD1 TRBV2 CASRETGYSYEQYF
15 TRBJ1-2 NA TRBV6-5 CASSRGRGLGYGYTF
15 TRBJ2-7 TRBD1 TRBV28 CASSLVATGAYEQYF
14 TRBJ2-7 TRBD1 TRBV6-5 CASSPGTGLDEQYF
14 TRBJ1-2 NA TRBV7-9 CASSTQRGNYGYTF
13 TRBJ1-2 NA TRBV5-1 CASRNEGNYGYTF
15 TRBJ2-1 NA TRBV2 CASSDSRGIWNEQFF
15 TRBJ2-7 NA TRBV11-3 CASTLFLTSGYEQYF
12 TRBJ2-3 NA TRBV28 CASFGPADTQYF
16 TRBJ2-2 TRBD2 TRBV7-9 CASSPLAGGPSGELFF
19 TRBJ2-1 TRBD2 TRBV6-4 CASSAGTSGRTYTYNEQFF
16 TRBJ2-7 TRBD1 TRBV5-1 CASSLAFGDRSYEQYF
13 TRBJ1-4 NA TRBV29-1 CSVLKDGNEKLFF
15 TRBJ2-7 TRBD1 TRBV5-4 CASSAKGQGGHEQYF
14 TRBJ1-2 TRBD1 TRBV6-5 CASRATGGVYGYTF
16 TRBJ1-3 TRBD1 TRBV11-1 CASSRRDREAGNTIYF
12 TRBJ1-5 NA TRBV28 CASSPSSQPQHF
12 TRBJ1-2 NA TRBV10-2 CASSEGGYGYTF
14 TRBJ2-1 NA TRBV7-2 CASSLVPRYNEQFF
17 TRBJ2-1 NA TRBV21-1 CASSKALFGVANNEQFF
14 TRBJ2-7 TRBD2 TRBV5-1 CASSLTSGRYEQYF
14 TRBJ1-6 NA TRBV9 CASSVGSSSSPLHF
15 TRBJ2-3 NA TRBV5-4 CASSSDLGERATQYF
15 TRBJ2-5 TRBD1 TRBV5-4 CASSWKGDSRETQYF
15 TRBJ2-2 TRBD1 TRBV5-1 CASSPDRARTGELFF
15 TRBJ2-1 NA TRBV7-3 CASSLMALAYNEQFF
13 TRBJ1-5 NA TRBV6-5 CASSSGSNQPQHF
15 TRBJ2-7 NA TRBV7-9 CASSPLGPASYEQYF
16 TRBJ1-3 NA TRBV5-1 CASSLVPDPSGNTIYF
17 TRBJ2-2 TRBD1 TRBV30 CAWSKGPDRGNTGELFF
13 TRBJ2-1 TRBD1 TRBV5-6 CASSWDRGTEQFF
15 TRBJ2-1 TRBD2 TRBV4-2 CASSQSGIYGNEQFF
16 TRBJ2-7 TRBD2 TRBV9 CASSVGLAGNSYEQYF
14 TRBJ1-1 NA TRBV5-1 CASSLTGIRTEAFF
12 TRBJ2-7 TRBD1 TRBV2 CASIGQGGEQYF
13 TRBJ2-7 NA TRBV28 CASSSHNPYEQYF
15 TRBJ2-5 NA TRBV9 CASSVEAVVGETQYF
14 TRBJ1-2 NA TRBV6-5 CASTYAAGGYGYTF
18 TRBJ2-3 NA TRBV28 CASSSGASHLSSTDTQYF
13 TRBJ2-1 TRBD2 TRBV7-8 CAGASGSYNEQFF
16 TRBJ2-3 TRBD2 TRBV9 CASSVGLAGWADTQYF
16 TRBJ2-7 NA TRBV5-1 CASSLKGLAATYEQYF
14 TRBJ1-5 TRBD1 TRBV5-5 CASSIGQGWQPQHF
18 TRBJ2-5 TRBD1 TRBV7-9 CASSPPGTGTGGRETQYF